This T cell receptor beta chain was recovered during a study of blood T cell repertoires in COVID-19. Using immunoSEQ multiplex PCR, the repertoire was profiled, and TCRdb retains in-frame clones only, with some absent. The data contain 350,000 to 450,000 clones, roughly four fifths of them seen just once; the ten biggest clones take up over 4.5%. This CDR3 has 14 amino acids. V trimming: 3 bases; J trimming: 3 bases; junction bases outside the gene matches: 3. Germline values: CDR1 SGHTA, CDR2 FQGNSA. Participant-reported clinical history was the basis for cohort assignment. The chain links TRBV7-2 to TRBJ2-7, with TRBD1 identical over 9 bases. This receptor was identified in a woman between 45 and 65 years old who had recovered from COVID-19. The sample was PBMCs or T cells enriched from blood (not recorded which). The CDR3: CASSLDRGFYEQYF. CDR3 nucleotides: TGTGCCAGCAGCTTGGACAGGGGCTTCTACGAGCAGTACTTC.